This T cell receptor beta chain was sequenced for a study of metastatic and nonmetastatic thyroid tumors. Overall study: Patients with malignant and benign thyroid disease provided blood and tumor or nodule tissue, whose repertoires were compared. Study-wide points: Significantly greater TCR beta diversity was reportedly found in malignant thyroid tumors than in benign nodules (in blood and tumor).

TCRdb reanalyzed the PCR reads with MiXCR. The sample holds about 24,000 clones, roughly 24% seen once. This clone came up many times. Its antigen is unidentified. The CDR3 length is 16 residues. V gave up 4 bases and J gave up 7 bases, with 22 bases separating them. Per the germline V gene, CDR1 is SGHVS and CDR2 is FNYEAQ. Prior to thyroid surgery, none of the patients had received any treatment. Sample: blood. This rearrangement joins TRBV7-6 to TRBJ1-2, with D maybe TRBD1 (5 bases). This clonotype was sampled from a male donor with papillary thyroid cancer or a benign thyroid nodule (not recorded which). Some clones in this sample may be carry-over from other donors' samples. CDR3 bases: TGTGCCAGCAGCTCGGGTGGTTTAAGGGGTGGGTCTGGCTACACCTTC. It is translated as CASSSGGLRGGSGYTF.